The next 22 T cell receptor beta chains were all read from a single sample in a study of shared clonotypes between healthy human individuals. The data were produced by immunoSEQ multiplex PCR, yet TCRdb's version contains in-frame clones alone and is incomplete. The repertoire holds more than 550,000 clones, with roughly 94% as singletons. Naive CD8 cells lacked CD45RO, underwent positive selection for CCR7 and left out terminally differentiated effector memory CD45RA+ cells. Sequencing input: naive CD8+ T cells sorted from blood. All receptors come from a man aged 30-40 years in good health.

The chain joins TRBV27 to TRBJ2-1; TRBD2 agrees at 9 bases. With V trimmed by 5 bases and J by 6 bases, 5 bases remained unmatched. Germline V gene data show CDR1 as MNHEY and CDR2 as SMNVEV (reference sequence). The CDR3 is made up of 14 amino acids. The CDR3 coding sequence is TGTGCCAGCAGTGTAGCGGGAGTGATCAATGAGCAGTTCTTC. Translating it yields CASSVAGVINEQFF.

The gene calls are TRBV10-3 and TRBJ2-1; 8 nucleotides match TRBD2. This CDR3 region has 18 residues. Trimming took 4 bases from V and 7 from J; bases not matched to a gene: 18. CDR1 is ENHRY and CDR2 is SYGVKD in the germline V gene. CDR3 nucleotides: TGTGCCATCAGTGGCTCAAATCAGGGAGCGGGAGTTAGGAATGAGCAGTTCTTC. It codes for CAISGSNQGAGVRNEQFF.

The chain couples TRBV28 to TRBJ1-5, with D perhaps matching TRBD1 (5 bases). The CDR3 is made up of 15 amino acids. CDR1 is MDHEN, CDR2 SYDVKM, per germline. Trimming took 4 bases from V and 3 from J, leaving 13 bases between them. The CDR3 sequence is CASSSPGTTNQPQHF. CDR3 in DNA: TGTGCCAGCAGTTCCCCCGGGACGACCAATCAGCCCCAGCATTTT. Filled out from reference TRBV28 and TRBJ1-5, the complete variable domain reads DVKVTQSSRYLVKRTGEKVFLECVQDMDHENMFWYRQDPGLGLRLIYFSYDVKMKEKGDIPEGYSVSREKKERFSLILESASTNQTSMYLCASSSPGTTNQPQHFGDGTRLSIL.

The genes are TRBV6-1 and TRBJ2-2, with D hard to call. Deletions cut 1 base from V and 6 bases from J, with 15 bases between. Germline CDR1 is MNHNS and CDR2 is SASEGT. This CDR3 region has 16 residues. CDR3 sequence reads: CASSEDGPWSAGELFF. The CDR3 region has the DNA TGTGCCAGCAGTGAAGACGGCCCCTGGAGTGCCGGGGAGCTGTTTTTT.

The chain joins TRBV18 to TRBJ1-5; perhaps TRBD1 as D (5 bases). Germline lookup yields CDR1 KGHSH and CDR2 LQKENI. The CDR3 sequence is 15 residues long. Trimming removed 5 bases from V and 4 bases from J, with 15 bases in between. For the CDR3, the DNA is TGTGCCAGCTCAACCGGTGGGGCAGTTAATCAGCCCCAGCATTTT. Translation gives CASSTGGAVNQPQHF.

The chain employs TRBV4-1 and TRBJ1-2, with TRBD1 identical over 8 bases. With V trimmed by 1 base and J by 8 bases, 9 bases remained unmatched. The germline V gene encodes CDR1 MGHRA and CDR2 YSYEKL. This CDR3 has 15 amino acids. CDR3 nucleotides: TGCGCCAGCAGCCAAGTGGCAGGGGGCAATGAGGGCTACACCTTC. This codes for CASSQVAGGNEGYTF.

The chain combines TRBV10-3 with TRBJ2-7, with 7 bases aligning to TRBD1. CDR1 and CDR2 from the germline V gene are ENHRY and SYGVKD. The CDR3 runs 16 residues. J was trimmed by 3 bases and V by 0 bases; bases with no gene match: 8. The CDR3: CAISESGRGLDYEQYF. The CDR3, as DNA: TGTGCCATCAGTGAGTCGGGTAGGGGGCTCGACTACGAGCAGTACTTC.

Only one count was recorded for this clone. V is TRBV27 and J is TRBJ1-1; 8 bases map to TRBD1. The CDR3 runs to 14 residues. The ends lost 6 bases at V and 5 bases at J; junction bases unmatched: 8. Germline assignment: CDR1 MNHEY and CDR2 SMNVEV (reference sequence). The CDR3 reads CASRSDREWTEAFF. CDR3 bases: TGTGCCAGCAGGTCGGACAGGGAATGGACTGAAGCTTTCTTT.

As for this clone: Within the sample, other DNA sequences also encode this same CDR3. The gene calls are TRBV5-4 and TRBJ2-7; 10 bases fit TRBD2. This CDR3 region has 14 residues. The germline CDR1 and CDR2 sequences are SGHNT and YYREEE (reference sequence). Trimming at V came to 0 bases and at J to 5 bases, leaving 2 bases not matched to a gene. The DNA for the CDR3 is TGTGCCAGCAGCTTGGGTCTAGCGGGAGACGAGCAGTACTTC. Translation gives CASSLGLAGDEQYF.

V is TRBV15 and J is TRBJ2-2; D gene ambiguous. This CDR3 contains 13 residues. The germline V gene encodes CDR1 LNHNV and CDR2 YYDKDF (reference sequence). Trimming took off 2 bases at V and 3 bases at J, with 4 bases between the two ends. This CDR3 is CATSRPDTGELFF. As DNA, the CDR3 is TGTGCCACCAGCAGACCGGACACCGGGGAGCTGTTTTTT.

The chain employs TRBV7-6 and TRBJ2-7; TRBD2 matches at 15 bases. J lost 6 bases, V lost 1 base, and 4 bases had no gene match. Germline V gene data show CDR1 as SGHVS and CDR2 as FNYEAQ. The CDR3 runs to 16 residues. CDR3 loop: CASSLERTSGRVEQYF. The CDR3, as DNA: TGTGCCAGCAGCTTAGAGAGGACTAGCGGGAGGGTCGAGCAGTACTTC.

V is TRBV7-9 and J is TRBJ2-6, with TRBD1 as a possible D gene (5 bases). Germline V gives CDR1 SEHNR, CDR2 FQNEAQ (reference sequence). The CDR3 runs to 17 residues. V lost 4 bases and J lost 2, with 15 bases in between. Here the CDR3 reads CASSSRGASPGANVLTF. The CDR3 nucleotides are TGTGCCAGCAGCTCAAGGGGTGCCTCACCTGGGGCCAACGTCCTGACTTTC.

With regard to this clone: Other DNA variants within this sample encode the same CDR3. The chain couples TRBV4-3 to TRBJ2-7; 8 bases are shared with TRBD2. Germline V gene sequence: CDR1 LGHNA, CDR2 YSLEER. V was clipped by 4 bases and J by 1 base; unmatched bases: 3. The CDR3 loop spans 14 amino acids. CDR3 nucleotide sequence: TGCGCCAGCAGCCCCCTAGCGGGTTCCTACGAGCAGTACTTC. Protein sequence: CASSPLAGSYEQYF.

The V and J genes are TRBV6-1 and TRBJ2-1, with no clear D. V was cut by 2 bases and J by 3 bases, with 5 bases left in between. The CDR3 is made up of 13 amino acids. Germline CDR1 is MNHNS and CDR2 is SASEGT. The CDR3 reads CASSENSYNEQFF. The CDR3 nucleotides read TGTGCCAGCAGTGAAAACAGCTACAATGAGCAGTTCTTC.

This clone was counted once. The chain employs TRBV2 and TRBJ1-5; no reliable D call. CDR1 is SNHLY and CDR2 is FYNNEI in the germline V gene. Trimming took 1 base from V and 0 from J, leaving 7 bases between them. CDR3 length equals 15 residues. CDR3 DNA: TGTGCCAGCAGTGAAGGACTGAATAGCAATCAGCCCCAGCATTTT. Its protein product is CASSEGLNSNQPQHF.

V usage is TRBV27 and J usage is TRBJ2-1; 15 nucleotides match TRBD2. Per the germline V gene, CDR1 is MNHEY and CDR2 is SMNVEV (reference sequence). The CDR3 runs 19 residues. Losses at the gene ends were 4 bases for V and 8 bases for J; bases not matched to a gene: 15. CDR3 sequence: CASSSTDPGLAGGTDEQFF. The DNA for the CDR3 is TGTGCCAGCAGTTCCACAGATCCGGGACTAGCGGGAGGTACCGATGAGCAGTTCTTC.

The gene calls are TRBV5-1 and TRBJ2-1, with D perhaps given as TRBD1 or TRBD2 (5 bases each). The CDR3 length is 16 residues. Trimming removed 0 bases from V and 6 bases from J, with 16 bases in between. Germline lookup yields CDR1 SGHRS and CDR2 YFSETQ. This CDR3 is CASSLEPPGQGNEQFF. CDR3 coding DNA: TGCGCCAGCAGCTTGGAACCCCCGGGGCAGGGCAATGAGCAGTTCTTC.

In its sample, this clone was seen a few times. The J gene is TRBJ1-2, the V gene TRBV14; 8 nucleotides match TRBD1. CDR3 length equals 15 residues. Germline V gene sequence: CDR1 SGHDN, CDR2 FVKESK. V shed 2 bases and J 3 bases; nucleotides not matched to a gene: 5. The CDR3 DNA follows: TGTGCCAGCAGCCAATTGGACAGGGTATACTATGGCTACACCTTC. It yields the protein CASSQLDRVYYGYTF. The full variable domain, with the rest looked up from reference TRBV14 and TRBJ1-2, is EAGVTQFPSHSVIEKGQTVTLRCDPISGHDNLYWYRRVMGKEIKFLLHFVKESKQDESGMPNNRFLAERTGGTYSTLKVQPAELEDSGVYFCASSQLDRVYYGYTFGSGTRLTVV.

The chain is built from TRBV5-1 and TRBJ2-1; 12 positions agree with TRBD2. V lost 4 bases, J lost 0 bases, and 8 bases stayed unmatched. The germline V gene has CDR1 SGHRS and CDR2 YFSETQ. The CDR3 contains 18 residues. CDR3 region: CASSALTSGRSSYNEQFF. CDR3 DNA sequence: TGCGCCAGCAGCGCACTAACTAGCGGGAGGAGCTCCTACAATGAGCAGTTCTTC.

A remark on this clone: The identical CDR3 is also encoded by other nucleotide sequences in the sample. The chain has TRBV9 and TRBJ1-5; D is uncertain. Germline lookup yields CDR1 SGDLS and CDR2 YYNGEE. The CDR3 runs 14 residues. Trimming left V 0 bases short and J 1 base short, with 5 bases between. The CDR3 loop is CASSVDGSNQPQHF. Written as DNA, the CDR3 is TGTGCCAGCAGCGTAGACGGGAGCAATCAGCCCCAGCATTTT.

This chain links TRBV7-9 with TRBJ1-4; 9 nucleotides align to TRBD1. CDR1 SEHNR and CDR2 FQNEAQ come from the germline V gene (reference sequence). The CDR3 has 13 residues. The V gene end was trimmed by 4 bases and the J gene end by 9 bases; junction bases not matched to a gene: 3. Here the CDR3 reads CASSSGTGKKLFF. Written as DNA, the CDR3 is TGTGCCAGCAGCTCCGGGACAGGGAAAAAACTGTTTTTT.

The chain carries TRBV4-1 and TRBJ2-1, with D tentatively TRBD2 (6 bases). Germline V gene sequence: CDR1 MGHRA, CDR2 YSYEKL. The CDR3 is 16 residues long. The V gene lost 1 base and the J gene lost 0 bases, with 10 bases spanning the gap. CDR3 nucleotides: TGCGCCAGCAGCCAAGTCAGCGGGTTCTCCTACAATGAGCAGTTCTTC. It yields the protein CASSQVSGFSYNEQFF.